A selection of T cell receptor beta chains follows, all from one sample in a study of CD8 T cells in ankylosing spondylitis. TCRdb fed the 5' RACE reads into MiXCR, producing one record per CDR3 protein. This table holds some 130,000 distinct CDR3 sequences, approximately 10% found once. What was sequenced was blood, either unsorted or a sorted T cell fraction (not recorded which). The receptors shown here come from a female donor with ankylosing spondylitis or in good health (not recorded which). The CDR3 runs from the conserved cysteine through the conserved F or W. The order of the fields is D gene, clone size, V gene, J gene, CDR3 protein, CDR3 DNA. A D gene is named only where the DNA matches it firmly. A row's size may be missing; if present it is once, few, many or a size class.

d_gene: TRBD1
abundance: many
v_gene: TRBV20-1
j_gene: TRBJ2-1
CDR3aa: CSARNERTGDNEQFF
CDR3nt: TGCAGTGCTAGAAATGAGAGAACAGGGGACAATGAGCAGTTCTTC

d_gene: .
abundance: many
v_gene: TRBV11-3
j_gene: TRBJ2-5
CDR3aa: CASSLETVYQETQYF
CDR3nt: TGTGCCAGCAGCTTAGAGACAGTTTATCAAGAGACCCAGTACTTC

d_gene: TRBD2
abundance: .
v_gene: TRBV6-1
j_gene: TRBJ2-5
CDR3aa: CASSKRLAGGGRQETQYF
CDR3nt: TGTGCCAGCAGTAAGCGACTAGCGGGAGGTGGTAGACAAGAGACCCAGTACTTC

d_gene: .
abundance: many
v_gene: TRBV6-1
j_gene: TRBJ1-5
CDR3aa: CASSEATAYWPQHF
CDR3nt: TGTGCCAGCAGTGAAGCTACAGCCTACTGGCCCCAGCATTTT

d_gene: TRBD1
abundance: .
v_gene: TRBV5-1
j_gene: TRBJ2-6
CDR3aa: CASSLGTGFSGANVLTF
CDR3nt: TGCGCCAGCAGCTTAGGGACAGGATTCTCTGGGGCCAACGTCCTGACTTTC

d_gene: TRBD2
abundance: many
v_gene: TRBV27
j_gene: TRBJ2-1
CDR3aa: CASQLAGAPNEQFF
CDR3nt: TGTGCCAGCCAACTAGCGGGAGCCCCCAATGAGCAGTTCTTC

d_gene: .
abundance: many
v_gene: TRBV5-1
j_gene: TRBJ2-5
CDR3aa: CASSLQQEETQYF
CDR3nt: TGCGCCAGCAGCTTGCAACAGGAAGAGACCCAGTACTTC

d_gene: .
abundance: many
v_gene: TRBV10-2
j_gene: TRBJ2-2
CDR3aa: CASSPNPGTGELFF
CDR3nt: TGCGCCAGCAGCCCGAACCCGGGCACCGGGGAGCTGTTTTTT

d_gene: TRBD2
abundance: many
v_gene: TRBV18
j_gene: TRBJ2-5
CDR3aa: CASSPRTSGSGETQYF
CDR3nt: TGTGCCAGCTCACCCCGGACTAGCGGGAGCGGAGAGACCCAGTACTTC

d_gene: TRBD2
abundance: few
v_gene: TRBV3-1
j_gene: TRBJ2-1
CDR3aa: CASSQVLSGVDDEQFF
CDR3nt: TGTGCCAGCAGCCAAGTGTTAAGCGGGGTTGACGATGAGCAGTTCTTC

d_gene: TRBD2
abundance: few
v_gene: TRBV6-1
j_gene: TRBJ2-7
CDR3aa: CASRKRENSYEQYF
CDR3nt: TGTGCCAGCAGGAAGCGGGAGAACTCCTACGAGCAGTACTTC

d_gene: .
abundance: many
v_gene: TRBV7-2
j_gene: TRBJ2-5
CDR3aa: CASSLGLAGETQYF
CDR3nt: TGTGCCAGCAGCTTAGGGCTAGCTGGGGAGACCCAGTACTTC

d_gene: .
abundance: few
v_gene: TRBV5-1
j_gene: TRBJ2-5
CDR3aa: CASSLGTDQETQYF
CDR3nt: TGCGCCAGCAGCTTAGGAACAGACCAAGAGACCCAGTACTTC

d_gene: .
abundance: many
v_gene: TRBV12-3/TRBV12-4
j_gene: TRBJ1-5
CDR3aa: CASSLEWRNQPQHF
CDR3nt: TGTGCCAGCAGTTTGGAGTGGCGGAATCAGCCCCAGCATTTT

d_gene: .
abundance: many
v_gene: TRBV7-2
j_gene: TRBJ1-1
CDR3aa: CASTSPTGWTEAFF
CDR3nt: TGTGCCAGCACCTCCCCGACGGGATGGACTGAAGCTTTCTTT

d_gene: TRBD2
abundance: many
v_gene: TRBV9
j_gene: TRBJ2-2
CDR3aa: CASSVSGGTGELFF
CDR3nt: TGTGCCAGCAGCGTAAGCGGGGGGACCGGGGAGCTGTTTTTT

d_gene: TRBD2
abundance: .
v_gene: TRBV28
j_gene: TRBJ2-7
CDR3aa: CASSAAGGIDEQYF
CDR3nt: TGTGCCAGCAGTGCAGCGGGGGGGATAGACGAGCAGTACTTC

d_gene: TRBD1
abundance: many
v_gene: TRBV20-1
j_gene: TRBJ2-1
CDR3aa: CSASSPGQGYNEQFF
CDR3nt: TGCAGTGCTAGTTCTCCGGGACAGGGTTACAATGAGCAGTTCTTC

d_gene: TRBD1
abundance: few
v_gene: TRBV7-1
j_gene: TRBJ2-2
CDR3aa: CASRKDRANTGELFF
CDR3nt: TGTGCCAGTAGGAAGGACAGGGCGAACACCGGGGAGCTGTTTTTT

d_gene: .
abundance: .
v_gene: TRBV12-3/TRBV12-4
j_gene: TRBJ1-1
CDR3aa: CASAERVVSLSEAFF
CDR3nt: TGTGCCAGCGCCGAAAGGGTAGTCAGTTTATCTGAAGCTTTCTTT

d_gene: TRBD2
abundance: .
v_gene: TRBV13
j_gene: TRBJ2-1
CDR3aa: CASTLAGGTYNEQFF
CDR3nt: TGTGCCAGCACCCTAGCGGGAGGGACCTACAATGAGCAGTTCTTC

d_gene: .
abundance: many
v_gene: TRBV20-1
j_gene: TRBJ2-3
CDR3aa: CSARRTSTDTQYF
CDR3nt: TGCAGTGCTAGGAGGACTAGCACAGATACGCAGTATTTT

d_gene: .
abundance: many
v_gene: TRBV3-1
j_gene: TRBJ2-1
CDR3aa: CASSQELRRFYNEQFF
CDR3nt: TGTGCCAGCAGCCAAGAGCTACGGAGGTTCTACAATGAGCAGTTCTTC

d_gene: .
abundance: many
v_gene: TRBV12-3/TRBV12-4
j_gene: TRBJ1-1
CDR3aa: CASSLNGRGTEAFF
CDR3nt: TGTGCCAGCAGTTTAAATGGCAGGGGCACTGAAGCTTTCTTT

d_gene: .
abundance: many
v_gene: TRBV28
j_gene: TRBJ2-3
CDR3aa: CASTGGRFGQYF
CDR3nt: TGTGCCAGCACAGGAGGGCGGTTTGGGCAGTATTTT

d_gene: .
abundance: many
v_gene: TRBV3-1
j_gene: TRBJ1-2
CDR3aa: CASSQNYDKDYGYTF
CDR3nt: TGTGCCAGCAGCCAAAACTACGACAAGGACTATGGCTACACCTTC

d_gene: TRBD1
abundance: .
v_gene: TRBV7-2
j_gene: TRBJ1-3
CDR3aa: CASSSTGTVGNTIYF
CDR3nt: TGTGCCAGCAGCTCTACCGGGACAGTTGGAAACACCATATATTTT

d_gene: TRBD1
abundance: many
v_gene: TRBV29-1
j_gene: TRBJ1-4
CDR3aa: CSVQTGVEKLFF
CDR3nt: TGCAGCGTTCAGACAGGGGTAGAAAAACTGTTTTTT

d_gene: .
abundance: many
v_gene: TRBV27
j_gene: TRBJ1-4
CDR3aa: CASSLAGAGEKLFF
CDR3nt: TGTGCCAGCAGTTTAGCAGGGGCAGGTGAAAAACTGTTTTTT

d_gene: TRBD1
abundance: many
v_gene: TRBV5-1
j_gene: TRBJ2-2
CDR3aa: CASRGDSNTGELFF
CDR3nt: TGCGCCAGCAGAGGGGACAGCAACACCGGGGAGCTGTTTTTT

d_gene: .
abundance: many
v_gene: TRBV28
j_gene: TRBJ1-3
CDR3aa: CASSLPIYRGNTIYF
CDR3nt: TGTGCCAGCAGCCTTCCTATTTACAGGGGAAACACCATATATTTT

d_gene: TRBD2
abundance: many
v_gene: TRBV6-5
j_gene: TRBJ2-3
CDR3aa: CASSYSGTSGEPSTDTQYF
CDR3nt: TGTGCCAGCAGTTACTCGGGGACTAGCGGAGAACCTAGCACAGATACGCAGTATTTT

d_gene: TRBD2
abundance: few
v_gene: TRBV3-1
j_gene: TRBJ2-2
CDR3aa: CASSPRTSVPAGELFF
CDR3nt: TGTGCCAGCAGCCCCCGGACTAGCGTCCCCGCCGGGGAGCTGTTTTTT

d_gene: .
abundance: many
v_gene: TRBV20-1
j_gene: TRBJ1-2
CDR3aa: CSANRAVNYGYTF
CDR3nt: TGCAGTGCAAACAGGGCGGTTAACTATGGCTACACCTTC

d_gene: .
abundance: many
v_gene: TRBV28
j_gene: TRBJ2-1
CDR3aa: CASSLQLAENEQFF
CDR3nt: TGTGCCAGCAGTTTACAACTAGCCGAAAATGAGCAGTTCTTC

d_gene: .
abundance: many
v_gene: TRBV18
j_gene: TRBJ2-1
CDR3aa: CASSPQLGGRADEQFF
CDR3nt: TGTGCCAGCTCACCCCAGTTGGGGGGGCGCGCTGATGAGCAGTTCTTC

d_gene: .
abundance: once
v_gene: TRBV29-1
j_gene: TRBJ1-2
CDR3aa: CSASPSGTIHGYTF
CDR3nt: TGCAGCGCTTCCCCATCCGGGACAATCCATGGCTACACCTTC

d_gene: TRBD2
abundance: few
v_gene: TRBV7-2
j_gene: TRBJ2-1
CDR3aa: CASSLAGTSLGNEQFF
CDR3nt: TGTGCCAGCAGCCTCGCCGGGACTAGTTTAGGGAATGAGCAGTTCTTC

d_gene: .
abundance: few
v_gene: TRBV27
j_gene: TRBJ2-1
CDR3aa: CASSLSGWGGWYNEQFF
CDR3nt: TGTGCCAGCAGTTTATCGGGGTGGGGGGGCTGGTACAATGAGCAGTTCTTC

d_gene: TRBD2
abundance: few
v_gene: TRBV7-2
j_gene: TRBJ2-1
CDR3aa: CASNPSGGAYNEQFF
CDR3nt: TGTGCCAGCAACCCCAGCGGGGGGGCCTACAATGAGCAGTTCTTC

d_gene: .
abundance: .
v_gene: TRBV12-3/TRBV12-4
j_gene: TRBJ2-1
CDR3aa: CVGSLIPDEQFF
CDR3nt: TGTGTCGGCAGTTTAATTCCCGATGAGCAGTTCTTC

d_gene: TRBD1
abundance: .
v_gene: TRBV12-3/TRBV12-4
j_gene: TRBJ1-2
CDR3aa: CASSLQGPDYGYTF
CDR3nt: TGTGCCAGCAGTCTACAGGGGCCTGACTATGGCTACACCTTC

d_gene: TRBD1
abundance: .
v_gene: TRBV20-1
j_gene: TRBJ1-5
CDR3aa: CSFWASGTGGNQPQHF
CDR3nt: TGCAGTTTCTGGGCGAGCGGGACAGGGGGGAATCAGCCCCAGCATTTT

d_gene: TRBD1
abundance: many
v_gene: TRBV27
j_gene: TRBJ2-2
CDR3aa: CASKDRGVGTGELFF
CDR3nt: TGTGCCAGCAAAGACAGGGGAGTGGGAACCGGGGAGCTGTTTTTT

d_gene: TRBD1
abundance: many
v_gene: TRBV14
j_gene: TRBJ2-7
CDR3aa: CASSRQGYEQYF
CDR3nt: TGTGCCAGCAGCCGACAGGGGTACGAGCAGTACTTC

d_gene: .
abundance: many
v_gene: TRBV20-1
j_gene: TRBJ2-3
CDR3aa: CSAALLRWETSTDTQYF
CDR3nt: TGCAGTGCTGCCCTACTCCGTTGGGAGACTAGCACAGATACGCAGTATTTT

d_gene: .
abundance: .
v_gene: TRBV9
j_gene: TRBJ2-3
CDR3aa: CASSGSETTGTDTQYF
CDR3nt: TGTGCCAGCAGTGGCTCCGAGACCACAGGGACAGATACGCAGTATTTT

d_gene: TRBD1
abundance: many
v_gene: TRBV28
j_gene: TRBJ1-1
CDR3aa: CASRPGQGTEAFF
CDR3nt: TGTGCCAGCAGACCGGGACAGGGGACTGAAGCTTTCTTT

d_gene: .
abundance: many
v_gene: TRBV6-5
j_gene: TRBJ2-7
CDR3aa: CASSYDRTPFYEQYF
CDR3nt: TGTGCCAGCAGCTACGACAGGACTCCCTTCTACGAGCAGTACTTC

d_gene: .
abundance: many
v_gene: TRBV4-1
j_gene: TRBJ1-1
CDR3aa: CASSQEAYGTEAFF
CDR3nt: TGCGCCAGCAGCCAGGAAGCCTACGGCACTGAAGCTTTCTTT

d_gene: TRBD2
abundance: many
v_gene: TRBV6-5
j_gene: TRBJ2-1
CDR3aa: CASSYSGLADNEQFF
CDR3nt: TGTGCCAGCAGTTACTCGGGACTAGCGGACAATGAGCAGTTCTTC